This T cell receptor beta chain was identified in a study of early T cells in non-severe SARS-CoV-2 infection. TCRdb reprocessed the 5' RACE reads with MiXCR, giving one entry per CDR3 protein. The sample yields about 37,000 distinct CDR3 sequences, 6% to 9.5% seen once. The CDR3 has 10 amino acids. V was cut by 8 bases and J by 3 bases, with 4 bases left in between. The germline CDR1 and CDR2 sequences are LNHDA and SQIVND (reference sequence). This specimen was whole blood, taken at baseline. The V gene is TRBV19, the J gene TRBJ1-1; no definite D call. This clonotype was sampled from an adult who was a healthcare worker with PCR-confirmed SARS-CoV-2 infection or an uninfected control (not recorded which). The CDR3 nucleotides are TGTGCCAGTGGATACACTGAAGCTTTCTTT. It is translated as CASGYTEAFF.